These 28 T cell receptor beta chains were all obtained from the same sample, sequenced in a study of T cells in Graves' hyperthyroidism and ophthalmopathy (dated by TCRdb to between 2018 and 2020). The library was generated by multiplex PCR. For sequencing, an Illumina HiSeq 2000 was employed. The TCR beta CDR3 regions were amplified from the RNA transcripts. The TCR CDR3 was subjected to a first round of RT-PCR using the HTBI primer set and the Qiagen OneStep RT-PCR kit. TCRdb ran its own pipeline on the public reads, namely fastp trimming at Q25 and MiXCR clone calling, and kept in-frame beta chains. Merged by CDR3 protein, the rows form single entries marked with the most common genes and DNA. This sample gives around 290,000 distinct CDR3 sequences in total; approximately 12% of them show up just once. The top ten hold more than 7.5% of the sample. Source material: blood. The receptors come from a woman aged 30 to 39 with Graves' hyperthyroidism that later progressed to Graves' ophthalmopathy.

This clonotype was observed at least ten times. The chain joins TRBV28 to TRBJ2-7; 8 bases align to TRBD1. The CDR3 sequence is 13 residues long. Trimming took 7 bases from V and 3 from J; bases not matched to a gene: 5. CDR1 and CDR2 (germline): MDHEN, SYDVKM. The CDR3: CASNIDRGYEQYF. The CDR3 DNA reads TGTGCCAGCAATATCGACAGGGGCTACGAGCAGTACTTC.

This clonotype was counted at least ten times. The rearrangement joins TRBV2 to TRBJ2-3; a weak D match, TRBD2 (5 bases). The V end lost 8 bases, the J end lost 4 bases, and 13 bases lay between the germline ends. This CDR3 has 13 residues. Germline assignment: CDR1 SNHLY and CDR2 FYNNEI. The CDR3 DNA is TGTGCCAGCCGTCGGGGTTCGGCAGATACGCAGTATTTT. Encoded protein: CASRRGSADTQYF. The full variable domain, completed using reference TRBV2 and TRBJ2-3, is EPEVTQTPSHQVTQMGQEVILRCVPISNHLYFYWYRQILGQKVEFLVSFYNNEISEKSEIFDDQFSVERPDGSNFTLKIRSTKLEDSAMYFCASRRGSADTQYFGPGTRLTVL.

This sequence joins TRBV10-2 and TRBJ1-5, with unresolved D. Germline values: CDR1 WSHSY, CDR2 SAAADI. The CDR3 is 14 amino acids. V was clipped by 8 bases and J by 0 bases, with 11 bases between them. CDR3 in DNA: TGCGCCAGCGGGAATGGGGTTAGCAATCAGCCCCAGCATTTT. Translated, it gives CASGNGVSNQPQHF.

This clonotype was found many times. V and J are TRBV5-1 and TRBJ2-7; the D gene is possibly TRBD1 (6 bases). CDR1 is SGHRS and CDR2 is YFSETQ in the germline V gene. The CDR3 has 14 residues. Trimming shortened V by 3 bases and J by 0 bases, and 10 bases separated the two germline ends. The CDR3, as DNA: TGCGCCAGCAGCTCCCAGGGGAGCTCCTACGAGCAGTACTTC. Residues: CASSSQGSSYEQYF.

This clonotype was observed many times. This chain connects TRBV6-2 or TRBV6-3 to TRBJ2-1, with TRBD2 matching over 16 bases. This CDR3 is built from 16 residues. The V gene end was trimmed by 5 bases and the J gene end by 4 bases; junction bases not matched to a gene: 2. Germline CDR1 reads MNHEY; CDR2 reads SVGEGT. CDR3 protein: CASSGTSGRAYNEQFF. In nucleotides, the CDR3 is TGTGCCAGCAGTGGGACTAGCGGGAGGGCGTACAATGAGCAGTTCTTC.

In this sample, this clonotype turned up many times. This sequence joins TRBV7-8 and TRBJ2-7; 7 nucleotides line up with TRBD2. CDR3 size: 16 residues. Germline V gives CDR1 SGHVS, CDR2 FQNEAQ. The trim removed 0 bases at V and 3 bases at J, leaving 8 bases unmatched. The CDR3 sequence: CASSLALSGIRYEQYF. DNA of the CDR3: TGTGCCAGCAGCTTAGCGCTGAGCGGGATCCGCTACGAGCAGTACTTC.

The sample holds many counts of this clonotype. The chain links TRBV6-2 or TRBV6-3 to TRBJ1-1; the D is unclear. CDR1 and CDR2 from the germline V gene are MNHEY and SVGEGT. V was shortened by 4 bases and J by 4 bases, with 19 bases between the two germline ends. The CDR3 loop spans 16 amino acids. CDR3 sequence: CASSLKKVTRGTEAFF. DNA for the CDR3: TGTGCCAGCAGTTTGAAAAAAGTAACCCGGGGCACTGAAGCTTTCTTT.

This clonotype was seen only a few times. At one of its ends the junction is not consistent with the germline gene, which may arise from a read error. The J gene is TRBJ1-3, the V gene TRBV4-1, with D perhaps TRBD1 (5 bases). The CDR3 length is 16 residues. Germline V lookup: CDR1 MGHRA, CDR2 YSYEKL. The CDR3 DNA reads as TGCGCCAGCAGACAAGCGTTGAGGGGTTCGGGAAACACCATATATTTT. Amino acids: CASRQALRGSGNTIYF.

This clonotype was observed at least ten times. This sequence joins TRBV28 and TRBJ1-6; D is ambiguous. From germline, CDR1 is MDHEN and CDR2 SYDVKM. Between the trimmed V and J ends, which lost 6 bases and 10 bases, there was a span of 19 bases. The CDR3 is made up of 15 amino acids. The CDR3 nucleotides read TGTGCCAGCAGCCACCCACGCGGGCGAGAGTCACCCCTCCACTTT. Translated: CASSHPRGRESPLHF. The full variable domain, with the rest looked up from reference TRBV28 and TRBJ1-6, is DVKVTQSSRYLVKRTGEKVFLECVQDMDHENMFWYRQDPGLGLRLIYFSYDVKMKEKGDIPEGYSVSREKKERFSLILESASTNQTSMYLCASSHPRGRESPLHFGNGTRLTVT.

The rearrangement links TRBV4-1 to TRBJ2-2; D is unclear. Trimming left V 0 bases short and J 7 bases short, with 3 bases between. Per germline, CDR1 MGHRA and CDR2 YSYEKL. The CDR3 sequence is 12 residues long. The CDR3 bases are TGCGCCAGCAGCCAAGAGGTCGGGGAGCTGTTTTTT. Its protein product is CASSQEVGELFF.

This clonotype was detected ten times or more. The chain links TRBV29-1 to TRBJ1-5; 9 bases map to TRBD1. The CDR3 length is 12 residues. The V segment lost 6 bases and the J segment 5 bases; nucleotides outside the gene matches: 2. Germline-derived CDR1 and CDR2 are SQVTM and ANQGSEA. CDR3 sequence (DNA): TGCAGCGTCCGACAGGGGGATCAGCCCCAGCATTTT. It specifies CSVRQGDQPQHF.

This clonotype was detected many times. The chain links TRBV6-6 to TRBJ2-3, with unresolved D. The CDR3 extends over 14 amino acids. Between the trimmed V and J ends, which lost 0 bases and 6 bases, there was a span of 10 bases. Germline assignment: CDR1 MNHNY and CDR2 SVGAGI (reference sequence). This CDR3 reads CASSYSTRVDTQYF. The CDR3 region has the DNA TGTGCCAGCAGTTACTCAACGCGTGTGGATACGCAGTATTTT.

This clonotype was seen more than once but under ten times. V is TRBV4-1 and J is TRBJ2-1; the D call may be TRBD1 or TRBD2 (7 bases each). The CDR3 has 17 residues. Germline loops: CDR1 MGHRA, CDR2 YSYEKL. V gave up 6 bases and J gave up 6 bases, with 24 bases separating them. For the CDR3, the DNA is TGCGCCAGCAGTTATTGGACAGGAGGGGAGGGCCGCAATGAGCAGTTCTTC. It is translated as CASSYWTGGEGRNEQFF.

Ten or more counts support this clonotype. J is TRBJ2-3 and V is TRBV5-1, with D perhaps TRBD2 (5 bases). Trimming took 0 bases from V and 1 from J, leaving 12 bases between them. CDR1 is SGHRS and CDR2 is YFSETQ in the germline V gene. The CDR3 covers 16 residues. CDR3 residues: CASSLAAELRTDTQYF. The CDR3 DNA sequence: TGCGCCAGCAGCTTGGCAGCGGAGCTTCGCACAGATACGCAGTATTTT. Looking up the rest from reference TRBV5-1 and TRBJ2-3 gives the full variable domain: KAGVTQTPRYLIKTRGQQVTLSCSPISGHRSVSWYQQTPGQGLQFLFEYFSETQRNKGNFPGRFSGRQFSNSRSEMNVSTLELGDSALYLCASSLAAELRTDTQYFGPGTRLTVL.

This sequence joins TRBV6-5 and TRBJ1-6, with D possibly being TRBD1 (6 bases). From germline, CDR1 is MNHEY and CDR2 SVGAGI. The CDR3 covers 16 residues. The germline V and J ends were trimmed by 2 bases and 4 bases, with 12 bases remaining between them. CDR3 residues: CASSYDPTGYNSPLHF. The CDR3 nucleotides read TGTGCCAGCAGTTACGATCCGACAGGTTATAATTCACCCCTCCACTTT.

This chain links TRBV7-9 with TRBJ2-2; D is uncertain. Germline V gene sequence: CDR1 SEHNR, CDR2 FQNEAQ (reference sequence). V lost 3 bases, J lost 7 bases, and 9 bases lay in between. This CDR3 spans 13 amino acids. CDR3 bases: TGTGCCAGCAGCTTTCAATCCTTCGGGGAGCTGTTTTTT. Translating it yields CASSFQSFGELFF.

This clonotype has a handful of counts. One junction end does not reproduce the germline sequence, and a read error may be involved. V is TRBV4-3 and J is TRBJ2-1, with D uncertain. Looked up from germline, CDR1 is LGHNA and CDR2 is YSLEER. The CDR3 loop spans 13 amino acids. The chain's CDR3 is CASSQGRYNEQSF. The CDR3 nucleotides are TGCGCCAGCAGCCAAGGCCGTTACAATGAGCAGTCCTTC.

This clonotype was seen at least ten times. J is TRBJ2-7 and V is TRBV7-3; 7 positions match TRBD2. With 2 bases clipped from V and 2 bases from J, the junction kept 6 bases outside the gene matches. The V gene's germline CDR1 is SGHTA and CDR2 FQGTGA. This CDR3 has 15 residues. CDR3 protein: CASSLSSGGAYEQYF. CDR3 DNA: TGTGCCAGCAGCTTATCTAGCGGAGGGGCCTACGAGCAGTACTTC. Filled out from reference TRBV7-3 and TRBJ2-7, the complete variable domain reads GAGVSQTPSNKVTEKGKYVELRCDPISGHTALYWYRQSLGQGPEFLIYFQGTGAADDSGLPNDRFFAVRPEGSVSTLKIQRTERGDSAVYLCASSLSSGGAYEQYFGPGTRLTVT.

This clonotype was seen at least ten times. This chain links TRBV20-1 with TRBJ2-7, with D tentatively TRBD2 (6 bases). The germline gives CDR1 DFQATT, CDR2 SNEGSKA (reference sequence). The CDR3 sequence is 13 residues long. V lost 1 base and J 3 bases, leaving 10 bases between the germline ends. CDR3: CSARAEGRYEQYF. In DNA, the CDR3 is TGCAGTGCTAGAGCGGAGGGTCGCTACGAGCAGTACTTC.

The chain is built from TRBV4-2 and TRBJ2-3; D not resolved. This CDR3 has 17 amino acids. CDR1 is LGHNA and CDR2 is YNFKEQ in the germline V gene. Trimming shortened V by 0 bases and J by 0 bases, and 13 bases separated the two germline ends. CDR3 protein: CASSQDFKPYSTDTQYF. The CDR3 bases are TGTGCCAGCAGCCAAGATTTCAAGCCTTACAGCACAGATACGCAGTATTTT.

This clonotype has a handful of counts. This chain links TRBV9 with TRBJ1-1; possibly TRBD1 for D (6 bases). Per germline, CDR1 SGDLS and CDR2 YYNGEE. This CDR3 has 15 amino acids. V lost 4 bases to trimming and J lost 2 bases, with 15 bases between them. The CDR3 sequence: CASSPTGHLNTEAFF. The CDR3 DNA sequence: TGTGCCAGCAGCCCAACGGGACACTTAAACACTGAAGCTTTCTTT.

This clonotype was observed at least ten times. This rearrangement joins TRBV12-3 or TRBV12-4 to TRBJ2-7, with 13 nucleotides matching TRBD2. J was trimmed by 2 bases and V by 6 bases; bases with no gene match: 1. CDR3 length equals 14 residues. The CDR3 spells CASRGTSGTYEQYF. The CDR3 DNA reads TGTGCCAGCAGAGGGACTAGCGGGACCTACGAGCAGTACTTC.

The sample holds a few counts of this clonotype. V gene TRBV14 combines with J gene TRBJ2-7; 8 bases fit TRBD1. The junction had 3 bases not matched to a gene; V was cut back by 1 base and J by 4 bases. This CDR3 comprises 14 residues. Germline V gives CDR1 SGHDN, CDR2 FVKESK. The CDR3 DNA reads TGTGCCAGCAGCCAAGGGACAGGGCGGTACGAGCAGTACTTC. It translates to CASSQGTGRYEQYF.

In its sample, this clonotype was seen many times. The chain couples TRBV28 to TRBJ2-7; D gene ambiguous. The CDR3 totals 14 residues. Trimming stripped 3 bases from V and 2 bases from J, with 11 bases between. CDR1 MDHEN and CDR2 SYDVKM come from the germline V gene. CDR3 coding DNA: TGTGCCAGCAGTTTCATGCACCACCCCTACGAGCAGTACTTC. Its protein is CASSFMHHPYEQYF.

CDR3 protein: CASSYRGHQPQHF. For the CDR3, the DNA is TGTGCCAGCAGTTACAGGGGGCATCAGCCCCAGCATTTT. The chain has TRBV6-5 and TRBJ1-5; 7 bases agree with TRBD1. J gave up 5 bases and V 2 bases, and 0 bases lay outside the gene matches. Looked up from germline, CDR1 is MNHEY and CDR2 is SVGAGI. CDR3 length: 13 residues.

The sample holds many counts of this clonotype. This chain links TRBV6-5 with TRBJ1-1, with D maybe TRBD1 (6 bases). Between the trimmed V and J ends, which lost 2 bases and 2 bases, there was a span of 15 bases. This CDR3 has 16 amino acids. Germline CDR1 MNHEY, CDR2 SVGAGI. DNA of the CDR3: TGTGCCAGCAGTTACCCGATGGGGGGGGGCAACACTGAAGCTTTCTTT. Amino acid sequence: CASSYPMGGGNTEAFF.

In this sample, this clonotype turned up many times. The genes are TRBV30 and TRBJ2-7; 11 nucleotides match TRBD2. CDR1 and CDR2 from the germline V gene are GTSNPN and SVGIG (reference sequence). This CDR3 contains 14 residues. J lost 2 bases, V lost 3 bases, and 3 bases had no gene match. The CDR3, as DNA: TGTGCCTGGAGCTTTAGCGGGAGGGCCTACGAGCAGTACTTC. Translation gives CAWSFSGRAYEQYF.

Ten or more counts support this clonotype. V gene TRBV6-1 combines with J gene TRBJ1-1; 8 bases are shared with TRBD1. CDR1 is MNHNS, CDR2 SASEGT, per germline. The length of the CDR3 is 15 residues. Trimming at V came to 0 bases and at J to 4 bases, leaving 4 bases not matched to a gene. The CDR3 region has the DNA TGTGCCAGCAGTGAAGCCCAGGGGGCGTTCACTGAAGCTTTCTTT. Translating it yields CASSEAQGAFTEAFF.